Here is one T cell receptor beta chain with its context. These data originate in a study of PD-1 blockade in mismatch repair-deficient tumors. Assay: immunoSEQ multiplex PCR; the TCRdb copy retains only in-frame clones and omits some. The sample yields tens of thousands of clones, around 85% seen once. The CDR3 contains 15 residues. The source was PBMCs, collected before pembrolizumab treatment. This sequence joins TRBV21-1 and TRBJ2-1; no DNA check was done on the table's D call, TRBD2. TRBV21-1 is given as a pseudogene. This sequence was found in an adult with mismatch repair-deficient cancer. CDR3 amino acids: CASSNTGGTHNEQFF. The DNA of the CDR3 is TGTGCCAGCAGCAATACCGGCGGGACGCACAATGAGCAGTTCTTC.